This entry lists 3 T cell receptor beta chains sequenced from one sample in a study of cytomegalovirus exposure and HLA in healthy donors. Researchers ran the PCR with 60 Vbeta and 13 Jbeta primers. Some clones are missing from TCRdb's copy, which holds only in-frame ones; the method was immunoSEQ multiplex PCR. The profile shows around 150,000 clones, over 70% of them singletons. The sequencing input was PBMCs. The receptors originated from a middle-aged man in good health and CMV-seropositive.

The chain links TRBV19 to TRBJ2-7; 7 nucleotides match TRBD1. V shed 6 bases, J shed 7 bases, and the junction held 21 bases outside the gene matches. CDR1 is LNHDA and CDR2 is SQIVND in the germline V gene (reference sequence). The CDR3 is 17 residues long. CDR3 DNA: TGTGCCAGTAGCCTGAACACTGGGACAGCGAAGGGACGGGAGCAGTACTTC. Amino acid sequence: CASSLNTGTAKGREQYF.

The V and J genes are TRBV6-4 and TRBJ1-6; D is unresolved. The V and J ends lost 0 bases and 7 bases respectively, with 4 bases between them. The germline gives CDR1 MRHNA, CDR2 SNTAGT. The length of the CDR3 is 13 residues. The CDR3 DNA follows: TGTGCCAGCAGTGACTCGACAAATTCACCCCTCCACTTT. It is translated as CASSDSTNSPLHF.

The chain uses TRBV7-8 and TRBJ2-7; 7 nucleotides line up with TRBD2. The germline gives CDR1 SGHVS, CDR2 FQNEAQ. After removal of 1 base from V and 4 bases from J, the junction contained 4 bases not matched to a gene. There are 14 residues in the CDR3. CDR3 loop: CASSLGGGSYEQYF. The DNA of the CDR3 is TGTGCCAGCAGCTTAGGGGGCGGGAGTTACGAGCAGTACTTC.